One sample yielded the 21 T cell receptor beta chains listed below, sequenced in a study of PD-L1 blockade in urothelial cancer. Indicated time point: pretreatment peripheral blood. Data came from immunoSEQ multiplex PCR; TCRdb stores just in-frame clones and leaves some out. Of tens of thousands of clones listed, about nine tenths are singletons. The sequencing used PBMCs, collected around atezolizumab (anti-PD-L1) treatment. The origin of the receptors is a man in his sixties or seventies with urothelial cancer.

The genes are TRBV7-9 and TRBJ2-3, with 8 bases identical to TRBD2. The CDR3 totals 13 residues. Germline CDR1 reads SEHNR; CDR2 reads FQNEAQ (reference sequence). V lost 5 bases and J lost 9; bases outside the gene matches: 7. The CDR3 here is CASSGGTSPTQYF. The DNA of the CDR3 is TGTGCCAGCAGCGGCGGGACTAGTCCCACGCAGTATTTT.

The chain couples TRBV5-6 to TRBJ2-3; D not resolved. Trimming removed 4 bases at V and 5 bases at J, with 14 bases between. The CDR3 consists of 14 residues. In germline, CDR1 is SGHDT, CDR2 YYEEEE. In DNA form, the CDR3 reads TGTGCCAGCAGCAGCTTACAGAGTGGAGATACGCAGTATTTT. Encoded protein: CASSSLQSGDTQYF. The complete variable domain, with remaining parts taken from reference TRBV5-6 and TRBJ2-3, reads DAGVTQSPTHLIKTRGQQVTLRCSPKSGHDTVSWYQQALGQGPQFIFQYYEEEERQRGNFPDRFSGHQFPNYSSELNVNALLLGDSALYLCASSSLQSGDTQYFGPGTRLTVL.

The chain has TRBV5-5 and TRBJ2-3; D may be TRBD2 (6 bases). Germline loops: CDR1 SGHKS, CDR2 YYEKEE (reference sequence). The CDR3 runs to 14 residues. V dropped 4 bases and J dropped 5 bases, with 14 bases sitting between them. CDR3 sequence: CASSRGTVKDTQYF. The CDR3 DNA reads as TGTGCCAGCAGCCGGGGGACGGTGAAAGATACGCAGTATTTT.

The rearrangement uses TRBV9 and TRBJ1-3; D possibly corresponds to TRBD1 (6 bases). The germline V gene has CDR1 SGDLS and CDR2 YYNGEE. V was shortened by 0 bases and J by 0 bases, with 16 bases between the two germline ends. The CDR3 is 18 residues long. In DNA, the CDR3 is TGTGCCAGCAGCGTAGACCTGAGGACAGACTACTCTGGAAACACCATATATTTT. This gives the protein CASSVDLRTDYSGNTIYF.

The chain joins TRBV29-1 to TRBJ2-3; 7 nucleotides match TRBD1. The junction had 7 bases not matched to a gene; V was cut back by 6 bases and J by 4 bases. The CDR3 totals 13 residues. Germline V gene sequence: CDR1 SQVTM, CDR2 ANQGSEA. CDR3 protein: CSVARGGADTQYF. The CDR3 DNA reads TGCAGCGTAGCCCGAGGGGGCGCAGATACGCAGTATTTT.

The V call is TRBV10-3, the J call TRBJ2-7; no clear D. Germline assignment: CDR1 ENHRY and CDR2 SYGVKD. The V and J ends lost 2 bases and 2 bases respectively, with 10 bases between them. The CDR3 totals 14 residues. CDR3 nucleotide sequence: TGTGCCATCAGTGAGATACAGAAACCCTACGAGCAGTACTTC. Translating it yields CAISEIQKPYEQYF.

V gene TRBV29-1 combines with J gene TRBJ1-2, with 7 bases identical to TRBD1. Germline V gene lookup returns CDR1 SQVTM and CDR2 ANQGSEA. V trimming: 3 bases; J trimming: 4 bases; junction bases outside the gene matches: 8. The CDR3 extends over 14 amino acids. The CDR3 sequence: CSVEGGTDFYGYTF. The DNA of the CDR3 is TGCAGCGTTGAGGGTGGGACAGACTTCTATGGCTACACCTTC.

The chain recombines TRBV6-1 with TRBJ2-7; 8 positions agree with TRBD2. The V segment lost 1 base and the J segment 2 bases; nucleotides outside the gene matches: 10. CDR3 size: 17 residues. The germline CDR1 and CDR2 sequences are MNHNS and SASEGT. The CDR3 DNA follows: TGTGCCAGCAGTGAAGTCGTCTTCCTGCGGGAGGCCTACGAGCAGTACTTC. Its protein product is CASSEVVFLREAYEQYF.

The J gene is TRBJ2-1, the V gene TRBV6-1; D perhaps matches TRBD1 (6 bases). The germline V gene encodes CDR1 MNHNS and CDR2 SASEGT. Trimming removed 3 bases from V and 15 bases from J, with 12 bases in between. This CDR3 has 11 amino acids. DNA of the CDR3: TGTGCCAGCAGTGATCAGGGGAGATTGTTCTTC. Translation gives CASSDQGRLFF.

The gene calls are TRBV12-5 and TRBJ1-2; 7 bases align to TRBD1. Looked up from germline, CDR1 is LGHNT and CDR2 is FRNRAP. After removal of 1 base from V and 0 bases from J, the junction contained 14 bases not matched to a gene. The CDR3 has 19 residues. The CDR3 sequence: CASGLASTGLLPSNYGYTF. DNA of the CDR3: TGTGCTAGTGGTTTGGCCTCGACAGGGCTACTTCCTTCTAACTATGGCTACACCTTC. Based on the CDR3 plus reference TRBV12-5 and TRBJ1-2, the full variable domain is DARVTQTPRHKVTEMGQEVTMRCQPILGHNTVFWYRQTMMQGLELLAYFRNRAPLDDSGMPKDRFSAEMPDATLATLKIQPSEPRDSAVYFCASGLASTGLLPSNYGYTFGSGTRLTVV.

The J gene is TRBJ2-1, the V gene TRBV29-1; 8 bases match TRBD1. CDR3 length: 14 residues. Germline loops: CDR1 SQVTM, CDR2 ANQGSEA. V was clipped by 7 bases and J by 8 bases; unmatched bases: 13. The CDR3 region has the DNA TGCAGCGCCGGACAGGGTAGAGGGGATTATGAGCAGTTCTTC. Translation: CSAGQGRGDYEQFF.

The chain combines TRBV6-1 with TRBJ2-5; D is possibly TRBD2 (5 bases). Germline values: CDR1 MNHNS, CDR2 SASEGT. There are 13 residues in the CDR3. V lost 6 bases and J 7 bases, leaving 15 bases between the germline ends. The CDR3 loop is CASSRATRGTQYF. CDR3 sequence (DNA): TGTGCCAGCAGCCGGGCTACTCGGGGGACCCAGTACTTC.

The CDR3 coding sequence is TGTGCCAGCAGCCCGAGAAGAGACACCATCTCCTACGAGCAGTACTTC. Amino acid sequence: CASSPRRDTISYEQYF. The V gene is TRBV11-2, the J gene TRBJ2-7, with D uncertain. This CDR3 contains 16 residues. In germline, CDR1 is SGHAT, CDR2 FQNNGV. Trimming removed 5 bases at V and 0 bases at J, with 17 bases between.

The chain couples TRBV6-1 to TRBJ1-2; tentatively, D is TRBD1 (6 bases). The CDR3 has 13 residues. V was clipped by 5 bases and J by 2 bases, with 9 bases between them. The germline V gene encodes CDR1 MNHNS and CDR2 SASEGT. The chain's CDR3 is CASSNRDNYGYTF. In DNA form, the CDR3 reads TGTGCCAGCAGTAACAGGGACAACTATGGCTACACCTTC.

The chain links TRBV7-2 to TRBJ2-1; D might be TRBD1 (6 bases). This CDR3 contains 16 residues. Trimming stripped 5 bases from V and 1 base from J, with 15 bases between. In germline, CDR1 is SGHTA, CDR2 FQGNSA. CDR3 coding DNA: TGTGCCAGCAGCCCTGCCGGGACACCTTCCTACAATGAGCAGTTCTTC. It encodes CASSPAGTPSYNEQFF.

The chain links TRBV11-3 to TRBJ2-3, with TRBD2 matching over 7 bases. This CDR3 has 17 amino acids. J gave up 4 bases and V 4 bases, and 14 bases lay outside the gene matches. Germline V lookup: CDR1 SGHNT, CDR2 YENEEA. The CDR3 bases are TGTGCCAGCAGCTCCGGGACTGGGAGGGGTGAGGCAGATACGCAGTATTTT. Protein product: CASSSGTGRGEADTQYF.

V usage is TRBV5-4 and J usage is TRBJ2-1; D is ambiguous. CDR3 length equals 8 residues. The V end was cut by 3 bases, the J end by 14 bases, with 3 bases between. Germline CDR1 and CDR2: SGHNT and YYREEE (reference sequence). CDR3 sequence: CASSSEFF. DNA for the CDR3: TGTGCCAGCAGCTCGGAGTTCTTC.

The CDR3 DNA reads TGTGCCAGTAGTTCTCCGAGGGCAGGTACCAATGAGCAGTTCTTC. Translated: CASSSPRAGTNEQFF. V gene TRBV19 combines with J gene TRBJ2-1, with a possible D match to TRBD2 (5 bases). V lost 5 bases and J 6 bases, leaving 17 bases between the germline ends. This CDR3 comprises 15 residues. CDR1 and CDR2 from the germline V gene are LNHDA and SQIVND (reference sequence).

This clone was picked up one time. The chain joins TRBV10-1 to TRBJ2-7; tentatively, D is TRBD2 (5 bases). Trimming shortened V by 0 bases and J by 5 bases, and 11 bases separated the two germline ends. CDR1 WNHNN and CDR2 SYGVQD come from the germline V gene (reference sequence). This CDR3 spans 14 amino acids. CDR3 DNA sequence: TGCGCCAGCAGTGAGTCTGCGGGCCAGGACGAGCAGTACTTC. Translating gives CASSESAGQDEQYF.

This chain joins TRBV11-1 and TRBJ2-5; weak D call: TRBD2 (6 bases). In germline, CDR1 is SGHAT, CDR2 FQDESV (reference sequence). Deletions cut 5 bases from V and 5 bases from J, with 15 bases between. The CDR3 has 14 amino acids. The CDR3 region is CASSIRARGETQYF. CDR3 in DNA: TGTGCCAGCAGCATACGGGCACGGGGGGAGACCCAGTACTTC.

The genes are TRBV10-2 and TRBJ2-1, with 14 bases aligning to TRBD2. The CDR3 contains 15 residues. V shed 6 bases and J 9 bases; nucleotides not matched to a gene: 7. From germline, CDR1 is WSHSY and CDR2 SAAADI. The CDR3 loop reads CASRAGTSGSTEQFF. In nucleotides, the CDR3 is TGCGCCAGCAGAGCCGGGACTAGCGGGAGCACTGAGCAGTTCTTC.